This TCR beta chain was sequenced for a study of neurological immune-mediated disorders. Over 200 million TCR-beta sequences (from 15-18 subjects) were yielded by each sequencing run. TCRdb re-analysed the 5' RACE reads in MiXCR, keeping a single row per CDR3 protein. The sample lists roughly 75,000 distinct CDR3 sequences, approximately 2.8% seen once, with about 1% in the top ten. Study-level points and caveats: The phylogenetic placement of 18 of 34 multiple sclerosis patients' repertoires in one related-CDR3 cluster constitutes a possible signature. Multiple sclerosis, the disease with the least TCR clonal expansion, fell below healthy controls, whereas HTLV-1-associated myelopathy showed the most.

The germline V gene encodes CDR1 SGHTA and CDR2 FQGNSA. This CDR3 comprises 12 residues. This clonotype was seen a handful of times. Antigen: not known. Mismatch with germline at one junction end may stem from a read error. Material for sequencing was PBMCs. The TCR sequence derives from a woman in her twenties or thirties with multiple sclerosis. The chain is built from TRBV7-2 and TRBJ2-5, with a possible D match to TRBD2 (6 bases). Here the CDR3 reads CASSLARENQYF. CDR3 in DNA: TGTGCCAGCAGCTTAGCCCGGGAGAACCAGTACTTC.